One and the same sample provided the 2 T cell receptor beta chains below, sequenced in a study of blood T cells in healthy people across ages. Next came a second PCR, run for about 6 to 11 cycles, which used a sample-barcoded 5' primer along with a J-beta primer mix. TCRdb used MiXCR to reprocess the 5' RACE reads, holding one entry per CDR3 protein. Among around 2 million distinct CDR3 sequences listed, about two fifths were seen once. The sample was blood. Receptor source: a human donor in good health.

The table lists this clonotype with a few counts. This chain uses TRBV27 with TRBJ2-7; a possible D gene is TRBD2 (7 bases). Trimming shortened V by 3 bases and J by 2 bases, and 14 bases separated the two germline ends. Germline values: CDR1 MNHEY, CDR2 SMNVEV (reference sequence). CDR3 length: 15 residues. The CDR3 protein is CASSFTAGTPYEQYF. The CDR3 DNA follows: TGTGCCAGCAGTTTTACAGCGGGGACACCCTACGAGCAGTACTTC.

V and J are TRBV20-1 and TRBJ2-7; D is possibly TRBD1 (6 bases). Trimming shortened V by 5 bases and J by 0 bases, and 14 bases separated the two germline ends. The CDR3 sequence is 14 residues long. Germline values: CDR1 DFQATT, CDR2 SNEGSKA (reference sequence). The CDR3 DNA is TGCAGTGCTGACAACCGGGACAACTCCTACGAGCAGTACTTC. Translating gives CSADNRDNSYEQYF.